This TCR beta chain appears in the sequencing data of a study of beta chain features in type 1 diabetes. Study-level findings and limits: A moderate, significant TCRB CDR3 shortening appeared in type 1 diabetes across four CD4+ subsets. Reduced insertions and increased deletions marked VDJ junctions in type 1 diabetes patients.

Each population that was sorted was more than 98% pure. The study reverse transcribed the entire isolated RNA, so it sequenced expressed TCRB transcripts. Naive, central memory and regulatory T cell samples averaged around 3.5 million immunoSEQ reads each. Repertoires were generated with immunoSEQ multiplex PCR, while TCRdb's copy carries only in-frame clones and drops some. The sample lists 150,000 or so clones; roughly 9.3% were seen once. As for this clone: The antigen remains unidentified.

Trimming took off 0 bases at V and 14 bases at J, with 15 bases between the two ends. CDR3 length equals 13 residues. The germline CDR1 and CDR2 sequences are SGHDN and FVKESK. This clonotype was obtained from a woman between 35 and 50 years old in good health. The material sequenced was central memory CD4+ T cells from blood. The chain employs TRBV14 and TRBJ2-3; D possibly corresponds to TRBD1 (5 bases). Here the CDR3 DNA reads TGTGCCAGCAGCCAAGATTTAATCCAGGGTCCGTATTTT. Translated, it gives CASSQDLIQGPYF.